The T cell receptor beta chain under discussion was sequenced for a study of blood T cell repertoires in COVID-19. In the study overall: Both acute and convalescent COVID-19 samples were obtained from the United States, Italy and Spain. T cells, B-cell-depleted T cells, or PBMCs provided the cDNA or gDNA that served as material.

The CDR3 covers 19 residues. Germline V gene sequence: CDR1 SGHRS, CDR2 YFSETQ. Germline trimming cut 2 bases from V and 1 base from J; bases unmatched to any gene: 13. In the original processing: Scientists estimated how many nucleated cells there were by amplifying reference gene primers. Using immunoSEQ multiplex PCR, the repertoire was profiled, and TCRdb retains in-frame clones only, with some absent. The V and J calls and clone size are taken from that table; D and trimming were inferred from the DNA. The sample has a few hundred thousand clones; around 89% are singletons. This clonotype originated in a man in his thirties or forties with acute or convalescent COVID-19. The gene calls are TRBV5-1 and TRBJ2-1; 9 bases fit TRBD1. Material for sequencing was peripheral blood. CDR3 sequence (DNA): TGCGCCAGCAGCTTACCGGGACAGGGTAGGTTGAATTCCTACAATGAGCAGTTCTTC. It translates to CASSLPGQGRLNSYNEQFF.